This T cell receptor beta chain was identified during a study of blood T cell repertoires in COVID-19. Study-wide background: Both acute and convalescent COVID-19 samples were obtained from the United States, Italy and Spain.

The study recruited people aged about 18 to 89 years across around 24 US areas. Participant-given clinical history determined each cohort assignment. Authors' methods: Reference gene primer amplification gave estimated nucleated cell counts. Using immunoSEQ multiplex PCR, the repertoire was profiled, and TCRdb retains in-frame clones only, with some absent. V, J and clone size derive from that table, while D and trimming were established from the DNA sequence. The sample lists 250,000 or so clones; around nine tenths were seen once. Per the germline V gene, CDR1 is SGHNT and CDR2 is YENEEA. Trimming left V 7 bases short and J 0 bases short, with 10 bases between. CDR3 length: 14 amino acids.

The chain uses TRBV11-3 and TRBJ1-5; D remains ambiguous. The TCR sequence derives from a woman aged 40 to 50 who had been exposed to COVID-19. The sample taken for sequencing was PBMCs or T cells enriched from blood (not recorded which). CDR3 nucleotides: TGTGCCAGCACCTCGGGGTATAGCAATCAGCCCCAGCATTTT. This gives the protein CASTSGYSNQPQHF.